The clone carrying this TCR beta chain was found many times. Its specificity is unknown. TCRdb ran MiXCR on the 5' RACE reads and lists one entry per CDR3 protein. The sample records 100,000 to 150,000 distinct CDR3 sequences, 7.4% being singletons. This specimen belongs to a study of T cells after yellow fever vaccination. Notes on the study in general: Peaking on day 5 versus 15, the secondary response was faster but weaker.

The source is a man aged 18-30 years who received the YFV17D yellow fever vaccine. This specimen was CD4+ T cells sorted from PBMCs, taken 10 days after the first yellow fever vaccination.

CDR3 bases: TGTGCCAGACGGACTCTAGTCTCAGGGGAGCTGTTTTTT. The encoded protein is CARRTLVSGELFF. The chain links TRBV6-1 to TRBJ2-2; tentatively, D is TRBD2 (5 bases). CDR1 and CDR2 from the germline V gene are MNHNS and SASEGT. There are 13 residues in the CDR3. V was pared by 9 bases and J by 8 bases, with 16 bases between.